These T cell receptor beta chains were read from a single sample in a study of PD-1 blockade in classical Hodgkin lymphoma. TCRdb keeps only in-frame clones here, not all; method: immunoSEQ multiplex PCR. In the table there are a few thousand clones, approximately 78% of which are singletons. The starting material was CD8+ T cells from blood, obtained at baseline. The receptors originated from a human donor with classical Hodgkin lymphoma. The conserved cysteine and the conserved F or W are not part of the CDR3 here. The order of the fields is clone size, V gene, CDR3 protein. For some rows the clone size is stated as once, few or many, or as a class when expanded; others skip it.

.	TRBV28	ASSLTVYNEQF
few	TRBV28	ASSNDPGVQPQH
.	TRBV19	ASSHGLYEQY
.	TRBV7-9	ASSPRISRRVEKLF
.	TRBV9	ASSPYGLTDTQY
once	TRBV19	ASSYFGLERDEQF
.	TRBV2	ASSADRGPPGETQY
.	TRBV11-2	ASSLGGVWGETQY
once	TRBV19	ASRSITKNTEAF
.	TRBV5-6	ASSLGEGRSYNSPLH
.	TRBV27	ASSLVPYGDTEAF
.	TRBV4-3	ASSQDLTYQETQY
.	TRBV19	ASSTLEGFAGTEAF
.	TRBV7-3	ASSIGQGARDIQY
.	TRBV6-5	ASSYPGVTEAF
.	TRBV27	ASSIYRASYNEQF
few	TRBV7-9	ASSFGGRSEAF
.	TRBV27	ASSLRPGRVDEQY
.	TRBV7-9	ASSLSRSGGAGELF
.	TRBV7-6	ASSLMDGYEQY
.	TRBV4-3	ASSQDTGTGGYEQY
.	TRBV9	ASSQTGTPTETQY
.	TRBV9	ASSSNRGLITEAF
.	TRBV7-8	ASSPWRAVVRTDTQY
hyperexpanded	TRBV27	ASSLWGAGDYGYT
.	TRBV7-9	ASPTGQDYNEQF
.	TRBV30	AWDSGTGDNTEAF
.	TRBV9	ASSEGGLPGGELF
.	TRBV6-6	ASSYEIEPTYEQY
.	TRBV7-2	ASSFWAHLNRTQY
.	TRBV15	ATSGEHYYEQY
.	TRBV4-1	ASSPSTGGHIPDTQY
few	TRBV7-6	ASSLRRAETQY
.	TRBV7-6	ASSAPRDRGNEQY
.	TRBV7-7	ASSVTSGFLGELF
.	TRBV27	ASTALGSRYEQY
.	TRBV5-1	ASSPPSYEQY
.	TRBV30	ASHRGLGTDTQY
.	TRBV28	ASSLQGYASETQY
few	TRBV7-8	ASRSRRSYEQY
.	TRBV28	ASSPFPGQGVGYEQY
.	TRBV4-2	ASSQDWMGGENTEAF
few	TRBV27	ASSSSSYEQY
.	TRBV9	ASSEGKGFYEQY
.	TRBV7-9	ASSFATDTQY
.	TRBV27	ASTAGTSGKHEQY
once	TRBV4-3	ASSQETSGVYEQY
.	TRBV12-5	ASGLVIGGRTGELF
.	TRBV4-3	ASSQDPRGGAKTQY
.	TRBV19	ARPDTQY
.	TRBV7-8	ASSLVQATEAF
.	TRBV7-3	ASSSGTASNEKLF
.	TRBV6-1	ASSELSRGQGDSYEQY
.	TRBV5-4	ASSAGLAEYQETQY
few	TRBV10-3	AIKVSPDVEAF
.	TRBV5-8	ASSRWRTGPYEQY
.	TRBV20-1	SARLQRGYT
once	TRBV5-5	ASSPPDSLNEKLF